This TCR beta chain was sequenced during a study of T-cell memory formation after mild COVID-19. Study information: The two donors had largely donor-specific TCR clusters. Study observations and caveats: Pre-infection memory held some responding clones, suggesting pre-existing cross-reactive T cells responded.

This clonotype was found a few times. Antigen unknown. Constant-segment primers were used for 5'RACE, and the resulting TCR alpha and TCR beta cDNA libraries carried sample barcodes and UMIs. Each CDR3 protein is one row after TCRdb ran MiXCR on the 5' RACE reads. The data hold hundreds of thousands of distinct CDR3 sequences, with 15% to 20% observed a single time. V was pared by 3 bases and J by 5 bases, with 8 bases of the junction left unmatched. Germline CDR1 KGHDR, CDR2 SFDVKD. CDR3 length: 16 residues. V and J are TRBV24-1 and TRBJ2-3, with 9 bases that match TRBD1. This sequence originates from an adult woman who had mild COVID-19 (a few samples of this study predate the infection). Cell type and time point are not known. Material: PBMCs or a T cell subset sorted from them (not recorded which). The CDR3 here is CATSDGAGQGKDTQYF. The CDR3 DNA sequence: TGTGCCACCAGTGATGGGGCTGGACAGGGGAAAGATACGCAGTATTTT.